This is a list of T cell receptor beta chains from one sample in a study of blood T cells in healthy people across ages. TCRdb analysed the 5' RACE reads with MiXCR anew, one entry per CDR3 protein. The sample records some 710,000 distinct CDR3 sequences, about 42% being singletons. Input material: blood. The receptors were gathered from a man older than 75 in good health. Each CDR3 is given with its conserved first and last residue. Each record gives: J gene, V gene, D gene, clone size, CDR3 length, CDR3 DNA, CDR3 protein. D genes are given only for firm matches. Expanded clones get a size class; other rows say once, few or many, or leave the size out.

>TRBJ2-3|TRBV12-3/TRBV12-4|NA|NA|16
TGTGCCAGCAGTTTAGGAACAAAAATATGGACAGATATGCAGTATTTT
CASSLGTKIWTDMQYF
>TRBJ1-5|TRBV20-1|NA|NA|15
TGCAGCGCTAGATCCTGGACAGACATCAATCAGCCCCAGCATTTT
CSARSWTDINQPQHF
>TRBJ2-5|TRBV7-9|TRBD2|NA|15
TGTGCCAGCAGCTCTAGCGGGAGGAGGCAAGAGACCCAGTACTTC
CASSSSGRRQETQYF
>TRBJ2-5|TRBV15|NA|NA|15
TGTGCCACCAGCAGACCCGGGGACGGAGGAGATGAGCAGTACTTC
CATSRPGDGGDEQYF
>TRBJ2-3|TRBV29-1|TRBD1|NA|13
TGCAGCGTCGACAGGGCCACCACAGATACGCAGTATTTT
CSVDRATTDTQYF
>TRBJ2-7|TRBV12-3/TRBV12-4|TRBD1|NA|14
TGTGCCAGCAGTTTCCGGGACAGGGGATCCGAGCAGTACTTC
CASSFRDRGSEQYF
>TRBJ2-1|TRBV5-1|NA|NA|14
TGCGCCAGCAGCTTGTCTACAGGGCGCAATGAGCAGTTCTTC
CASSLSTGRNEQFF
>TRBJ2-2|TRBV6-1|NA|NA|16
TGTGCCAGCACGGAGGAGTCAGCTGTTAACACCGGGGAGCTGTTTTTT
CASTEESAVNTGELFF
>TRBJ2-3|TRBV6-2/TRBV6-3|TRBD1|NA|15
TGTGCCAGCAATTCCGACAGGGGGCCGGCAGATACGCAGTATTTT
CASNSDRGPADTQYF
>TRBJ2-4|TRBV27|NA|NA|15
TGTGCCAGCAGTTCGACCCGCGGGGTATCGAGCATTCAGTACTTC
CASSSTRGVSSIQYF
>TRBJ2-5|TRBV12-3/TRBV12-4|TRBD1|NA|15
TGTGCCGGCAGTCTGGACAGGGCTGCGGCAGAGACCCAGTACTTC
CAGSLDRAAAETQYF
>TRBJ2-7|TRBV21-1|NA|once|19
TGTGCCAACAGCGAAGGGCAGACAAGCGGACTAGCGGGGGGAGACGAGCAGTACTTC
CANSEGQTSGLAGGDEQYF
>TRBJ2-7|TRBV9|TRBD2|NA|16
TGTGCCAGCAGCGTAGGTAAGACTAGCGGACTCTACGAGCAGTACTTC
CASSVGKTSGLYEQYF
>TRBJ2-2|TRBV28|TRBD1|NA|17
TGTGCCAGCAGTTTGGGGACAGGGGCTATCGGGACCGGGGAGCTGTTTTTT
CASSLGTGAIGTGELFF
>TRBJ2-7|TRBV6-6|NA|few|14
TGTGCCAGCAGTTATTCAGGGGCTACCTACGAGCAGTACTTC
CASSYSGATYEQYF
>TRBJ1-2|TRBV7-2|NA|many|14
TGTGCCAGCAGCTTACATGGGTCAGACTATGGCTACACCTTC
CASSLHGSDYGYTF
>TRBJ2-1|TRBV29-1|NA|once|15
TGCAGCGTTGAAGTACTACCGAATTTCTACAATGAGCAGTTCTTC
CSVEVLPNFYNEQFF
>TRBJ2-6|TRBV28|TRBD1|few|15
TGTGCCAGCAGGCCGACAGGGTCTGGGGCCAACGTCCTGACTTTC
CASRPTGSGANVLTF
>TRBJ2-7|TRBV6-2/TRBV6-3|NA|NA|14
TGTGCCAGCAGTCCCCCCGGGATTCACTACGAGCAGTACTTC
CASSPPGIHYEQYF
>TRBJ1-2|TRBV29-1|TRBD1|NA|13
TGCAGCGTGAGGACAGGGGCCAACTATGGCTACACCTTC
CSVRTGANYGYTF
>TRBJ2-5|TRBV5-1|NA|NA|14
TGCGCCAGCAGCTCCATCGGGGCGCAAGAGACCCAGTACTTC
CASSSIGAQETQYF
>TRBJ1-6|TRBV7-3|NA|NA|15
TGTGCCAGCAGCCAGAATACAGGACGGAATTCACCCCTCCACTTT
CASSQNTGRNSPLHF
>TRBJ2-4|TRBV28|TRBD1|few|14
TGTGCCAGCAGTTCTCGGACAGGGCCTCGTGAGCAGTACTTC
CASSSRTGPREQYF
>TRBJ2-3|TRBV20-1|NA|NA|15
TGCAGTGCCCTCCCTACAGGGTCCGGCACAGATACGCAGTATTTT
CSALPTGSGTDTQYF
>TRBJ2-1|TRBV7-9|TRBD2|NA|15
TGTGCCAGCAGCCAACTAGCGGACAACTACAATGAGCAGTTCTTC
CASSQLADNYNEQFF
>TRBJ2-1|TRBV20-1|TRBD2|NA|16
TGCAGTGCTTTTGGACTAGATGGGGGTAGCTCCTACGAGCAGTTCTTC
CSAFGLDGGSSYEQFF
>TRBJ2-7|TRBV7-2|NA|few|15
TGTGCCAGCAGCTTACCGACAGTGAACCCCTACGAGCAGTACTTC
CASSLPTVNPYEQYF
>TRBJ2-7|TRBV6-5|TRBD1|NA|14
TGTGCCAGCAGGAGGGGGACAGCCGCCTACGAGCAGTACTTC
CASRRGTAAYEQYF
>TRBJ2-3|TRBV24-1|TRBD2|NA|17
TGTGCCACCAGTGACTGGGGACTAGCGAAGGACACAGATACGCAGTATTTT
CATSDWGLAKDTDTQYF
>TRBJ2-5|TRBV7-2|TRBD2|NA|15
TGTGCCAGCAGCTCAACTAGCGGGAGATCCTGGACCCAGTACTTC
CASSSTSGRSWTQYF
>TRBJ2-7|TRBV5-1|NA|NA|15
TGCGCCAGCAGCCAATTAGCCAGTACCTCCTACAAGCAGTACTTC
CASSQLASTSYKQYF
>TRBJ1-4|TRBV29-1|NA|few|14
TGCAGCGTTGAAGAAGGTGGGGCTAATGAAAAACTGTTTTTT
CSVEEGGANEKLFF
>TRBJ1-2|TRBV5-1|NA|NA|14
TGCGCCAGCAGCTTGGATGGGTCGCCCAATGGCTACACCTTC
CASSLDGSPNGYTF
>TRBJ2-7|TRBV20-1|TRBD2|NA|13
TGCAGTGCTAGAGAACTAGCGGGAGCCGAGCAGTACTTC
CSARELAGAEQYF
>TRBJ2-7|TRBV7-2|TRBD2|few|17
TGTGCCAGCAGCTTAGCCGGGACTAGCGGGAGGTACTACGAGCAGTACTTC
CASSLAGTSGRYYEQYF
>TRBJ2-4|TRBV7-2|TRBD1|NA|15
TGTGCCAGCAGCTTAGAAGGGGGCGCGTTAAACATTCAGTACTTC
CASSLEGGALNIQYF
>TRBJ2-2|TRBV29-1|NA|NA|12
TGCAGCGTCGGGACTCGGTCCGGGGAGCTGTTTTTT
CSVGTRSGELFF
>TRBJ2-5|TRBV5-4|TRBD1|NA|15
TGTGCCAGCAGCCTGCAAGGGACAGGGAAAGAGACCCAGTACTTC
CASSLQGTGKETQYF
>TRBJ1-5|TRBV27|NA|NA|14
TGTGCCAGCAGTTTATCAGGGAATGAACAGCCCCAGCATTTT
CASSLSGNEQPQHF
>TRBJ2-7|TRBV29-1|NA|many|11
TGCAGCGTGGACATAGCCTACGAGCAGTACTTC
CSVDIAYEQYF
>TRBJ2-1|TRBV7-2|TRBD2|few|16
TGTGCCAGCAGCTTAGGGTATAGCGGGATACTAAATGAGCAGTTCTTC
CASSLGYSGILNEQFF
>TRBJ2-1|TRBV27|TRBD2|few|17
TGTGCCAGCAGCACGATGGGACTATTAGGATCCTACAATGAGCAGTTCTTC
CASSTMGLLGSYNEQFF
>TRBJ2-5|TRBV5-1|NA|few|14
TGCGCCAGCCGCACAGTCGGGAGCCAAGAGACCCAGTACTTC
CASRTVGSQETQYF
>TRBJ2-5|TRBV7-3|NA|once|13
TGTGCCAGCAACATTGATCGGATAAGTGAGCAGTACTTC
CASNIDRISEQYF
>TRBJ2-7|TRBV20-1|NA|few|15
TGCAGTGCTAGTACAGGGAGCGGAAAGATCTACGAGCAGTACTTC
CSASTGSGKIYEQYF
>TRBJ2-1|TRBV7-3|TRBD2|few|16
TGTGCCAGCAGCTTTCCGGGACGAGCGGGAGAGAATGAGCAGTTCTTC
CASSFPGRAGENEQFF
>TRBJ1-4|TRBV4-2|TRBD1|NA|16
TGTGCCAGCAGCCGGGGACAGGGGGCTGATAATGAAAAACTGTTTTTT
CASSRGQGADNEKLFF
>TRBJ2-2|TRBV11-3|NA|NA|16
TGTGCCAGCAGCCATACACCAACCCCGTACACCGGGGAGCTGTTTTTT
CASSHTPTPYTGELFF
>TRBJ1-5|TRBV5-7|NA|NA|14
TGTGCCAGCAGCACCTACAGGGAGAATCAGCCCCAGCATTTT
CASSTYRENQPQHF
>TRBJ1-2|TRBV4-3|NA|NA|15
TGCGCCAGCAGCCAGGATGGACAGACATCCTATGGCTACACCTTC
CASSQDGQTSYGYTF
>TRBJ1-2|TRBV4-3|TRBD1|NA|16
TGCGCCAGCAGCCGGATCTCAGGGGGCCTTTCCCATGGCTACACCTTC
CASSRISGGLSHGYTF
>TRBJ2-7|TRBV7-9|TRBD1|NA|14
TGTGCCAGCAGAGGTCTCGTTCCAGGGGGCGAGCAGTACTTC
CASRGLVPGGEQYF
>TRBJ2-3|TRBV9|TRBD2|NA|16
TGTGCCAGCAGCGTAACGGCGGGGGGGCCAACAGATACGCAGTATTTT
CASSVTAGGPTDTQYF
>TRBJ2-7|TRBV20-1|TRBD1|many|14
TGCAGTGCTAGATGGGACAGAGGCACAAACGAGCAGTACTTC
CSARWDRGTNEQYF
>TRBJ2-7|TRBV7-2|NA|NA|12
TGTACCAGCAGCTTAGCGAATAATGAGCAGTACTTC
CTSSLANNEQYF